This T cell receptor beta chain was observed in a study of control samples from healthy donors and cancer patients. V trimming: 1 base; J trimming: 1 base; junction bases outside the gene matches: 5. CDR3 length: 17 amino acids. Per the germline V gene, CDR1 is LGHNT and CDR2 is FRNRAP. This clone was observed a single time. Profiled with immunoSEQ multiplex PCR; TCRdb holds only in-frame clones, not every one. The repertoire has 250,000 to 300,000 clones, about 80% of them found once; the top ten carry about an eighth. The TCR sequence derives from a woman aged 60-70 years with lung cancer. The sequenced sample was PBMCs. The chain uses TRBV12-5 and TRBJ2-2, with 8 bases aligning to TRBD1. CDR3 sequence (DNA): TGTGCTAGTGGTTTGGGGCCGACAGGGGTGAACACCGGGGAGCTGTTTTTT. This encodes CASGLGPTGVNTGELFF.